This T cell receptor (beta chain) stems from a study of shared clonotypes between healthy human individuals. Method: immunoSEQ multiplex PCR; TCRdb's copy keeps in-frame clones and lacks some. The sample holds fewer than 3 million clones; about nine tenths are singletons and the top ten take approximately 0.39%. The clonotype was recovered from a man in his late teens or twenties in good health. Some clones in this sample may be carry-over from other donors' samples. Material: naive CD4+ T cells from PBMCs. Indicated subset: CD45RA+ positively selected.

The CDR3: CASSYSAQGGTGELFF. In DNA form, the CDR3 reads TGTGCCAGCAGTTACTCGGCCCAGGGTGGAACCGGGGAGCTGTTTTTT. The gene calls are TRBV6-5 and TRBJ2-2; possibly TRBD1 for D (5 bases). Trimming took 0 bases from V and 5 from J, leaving 13 bases between them. Germline-derived CDR1 and CDR2 are MNHEY and SVGAGI. This CDR3 region has 16 residues.